These 12 T cell receptor beta chains originate from one sample sequenced in a study of blood T cell repertoires in COVID-19. The assay was immunoSEQ multiplex PCR, and TCRdb's table has in-frame clones only and misses some. The sample has under 80,000 clones, roughly 89% seen once. Source material: peripheral blood. These receptors all come from a human donor in a cohort sampled during active COVID-19.

The chain employs TRBV6-5 and TRBJ2-7; a weak D match, TRBD2 (6 bases). This CDR3 is built from 14 residues. Germline-derived CDR1 and CDR2 are MNHEY and SVGAGI. V was pared by 6 bases and J by 2 bases, with 14 bases between. The chain's CDR3 is CASRRERPPYEQYF. The CDR3 DNA reads as TGTGCCAGCAGGCGGGAACGGCCCCCCTACGAGCAGTACTTC.

This clone was seen once. The V gene is TRBV7-2, the J gene TRBJ2-3, with 9 bases aligning to TRBD1. Germline V CDR1 and CDR2: SGHTA, FQGNSA. Trimming removed 0 bases from V and 5 bases from J; junction bases left unmatched: 3. The CDR3 extends over 15 amino acids. As DNA, the CDR3 is TGTGCCAGCAGCTTAGCACAGGGGGCGCGAGATACGCAGTATTTT. This codes for CASSLAQGARDTQYF.

The chain recombines TRBV19 with TRBJ2-5; D might be TRBD1 (7 bases). Trimming cost V 5 bases and J 4 bases, with 20 bases left between them. This CDR3 is built from 16 residues. CDR1 and CDR2 (germline): LNHDA, SQIVND (reference sequence). DNA of the CDR3: TGTGCCAGTAGTCGCCCCCTGGGGCAGGGGGGAGAGACCCAGTACTTC. Its translation is CASSRPLGQGGETQYF. The whole variable domain, remainder taken from reference TRBV19 and TRBJ2-5, is DGGITQSPKYLFRKEGQNVTLSCEQNLNHDAMYWYRQDPGQGLRLIYYSQIVNDFQKGDIAEGYSVSREKKESFPLTVTSAQKNPTAFYLCASSRPLGQGGETQYFGPGTRLLVL.

The chain carries TRBV12-5 and TRBJ2-2; no reliable D call. CDR1 and CDR2 (germline): LGHNT, FRNRAP. V lost 5 bases and J 7 bases, leaving 5 bases between the germline ends. This CDR3 is built from 11 residues. DNA of the CDR3: TGTGCTAGTGGTGAGGTCGGGGAGCTGTTTTTT. It codes for CASGEVGELFF.

V and J are TRBV4-1 and TRBJ1-2, with D perhaps matching TRBD1 (6 bases). The CDR3 sequence is 13 residues long. The V and J ends lost 6 bases and 4 bases respectively, with 12 bases between them. Per germline, CDR1 MGHRA and CDR2 YSYEKL. DNA for the CDR3: TGCGCCAGCAGGGGGGGGCTATCCTATGGCTACACCTTC. Amino acids: CASRGGLSYGYTF.

The chain combines TRBV21-1 with TRBJ2-7; the D call of TRBD1 is as the table states it, not checked on the DNA. TRBV21-1 is flagged as a pseudogene. The CDR3 runs to 16 residues. CDR3 loop: CASTEPMTGIAYEQYF. CDR3 nucleotide sequence: TGTGCCAGCACCGAACCAATGACAGGGATAGCCTACGAGCAGTACTTC.

A word on this clone: This specimen includes other DNA sequences encoding the same CDR3. This rearrangement joins TRBV20-1 to TRBJ1-1, with a possible D match to TRBD1 (5 bases). Between the trimmed V and J ends, which lost 8 bases and 11 bases, there was a span of 12 bases. Germline values: CDR1 DFQATT, CDR2 SNEGSKA (reference sequence). This CDR3 contains 9 residues. CDR3 nucleotide sequence: TGCAGTTTAGGAGGGGATGCTTTCTTT. Translation: CSLGGDAFF.

V usage is TRBV7-9 and J usage is TRBJ2-1; 16 bases are shared with TRBD2. CDR1 and CDR2 from the germline V gene are SEHNR and FQNEAQ (reference sequence). The V segment lost 5 bases and the J segment 8 bases; nucleotides outside the gene matches: 3. The CDR3 has 15 amino acids. CDR3 sequence reads: CASSTGTSGRDEQFF. CDR3 bases: TGTGCCAGCAGCACCGGGACTAGCGGGAGGGATGAGCAGTTCTTC.

The chain has TRBV5-1 and TRBJ2-1; D is undetermined. Germline V gene lookup returns CDR1 SGHRS and CDR2 YFSETQ. Deletions cut 2 bases from V and 0 bases from J, with 9 bases between. CDR3 length: 15 amino acids. CDR3 nucleotide sequence: TGCGCCAGCAGCTTATCTGCTAACTCCTACAATGAGCAGTTCTTC. This encodes CASSLSANSYNEQFF.

The rearrangement joins TRBV6-5 to TRBJ2-2; 8 positions match TRBD1. The CDR3 sequence is 13 residues long. Trimming took 6 bases from V and 8 from J; bases not matched to a gene: 5. Germline values: CDR1 MNHEY, CDR2 SVGAGI. The CDR3 coding sequence is TGTGCCAGCAGAACAGGGGGGAAGGGGGAGCTGTTTTTT. It encodes CASRTGGKGELFF.

This chain links TRBV6-5 with TRBJ1-1, with TRBD1 matching over 7 bases. Trimming removed 0 bases from V and 6 bases from J; junction bases left unmatched: 4. Germline V lookup: CDR1 MNHEY, CDR2 SVGAGI. This CDR3 contains 14 residues. The CDR3 DNA reads as TGTGCCAGCAGTTACTCCCAGGGGGTTGCTGAAGCTTTCTTT. Protein product: CASSYSQGVAEAFF.

The chain couples TRBV10-3 to TRBJ2-1, with TRBD2 matching 8 bases. Germline assignment: CDR1 ENHRY and CDR2 SYGVKD. The CDR3 runs 16 residues. Trimming removed 10 bases from V and 8 bases from J; junction bases left unmatched: 19. The CDR3 coding sequence is TGTGCCACCCAGCAGGGAGTCGCGGGAGGTTTCGATGAGCAGTTCTTC. It yields the protein CATQQGVAGGFDEQFF.